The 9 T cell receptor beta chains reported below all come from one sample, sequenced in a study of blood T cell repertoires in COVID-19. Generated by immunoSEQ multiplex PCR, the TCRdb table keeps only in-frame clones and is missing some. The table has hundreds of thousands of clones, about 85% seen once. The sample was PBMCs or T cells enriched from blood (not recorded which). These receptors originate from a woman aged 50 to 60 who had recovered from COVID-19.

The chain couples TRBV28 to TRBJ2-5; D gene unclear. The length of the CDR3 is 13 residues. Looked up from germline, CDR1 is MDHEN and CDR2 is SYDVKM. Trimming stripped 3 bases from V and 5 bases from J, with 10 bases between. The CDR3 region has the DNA TGTGCCAGCAGTTTTACTCGGCGGGAGACCCAGTACTTC. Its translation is CASSFTRRETQYF.

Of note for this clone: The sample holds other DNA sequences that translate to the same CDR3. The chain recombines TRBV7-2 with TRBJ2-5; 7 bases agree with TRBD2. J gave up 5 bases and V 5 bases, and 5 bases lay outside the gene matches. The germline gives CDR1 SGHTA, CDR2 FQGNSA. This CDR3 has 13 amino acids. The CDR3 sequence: CASSGGEYETQYF. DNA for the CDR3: TGTGCCAGCAGCGGGGGGGAGTACGAGACCCAGTACTTC.

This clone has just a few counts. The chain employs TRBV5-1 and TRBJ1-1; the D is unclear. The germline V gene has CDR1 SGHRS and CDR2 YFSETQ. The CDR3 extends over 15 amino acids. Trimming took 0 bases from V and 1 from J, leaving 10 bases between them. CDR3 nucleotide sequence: TGCGCCAGCAGCTTGGACGGGGTGAGGAACACTGAAGCTTTCTTT. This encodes CASSLDGVRNTEAFF.

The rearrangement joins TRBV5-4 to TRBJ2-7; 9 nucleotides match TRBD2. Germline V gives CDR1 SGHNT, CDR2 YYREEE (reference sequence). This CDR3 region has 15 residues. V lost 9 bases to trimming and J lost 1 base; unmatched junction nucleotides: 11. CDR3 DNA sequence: TGTGCCACTTACCTTCTTAGCGGGGGTTCCTACGAGCAGTACTTC. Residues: CATYLLSGGSYEQYF. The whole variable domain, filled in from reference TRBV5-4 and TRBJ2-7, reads ETGVTQSPTHLIKTRGQQVTLRCSSQSGHNTVSWYQQALGQGPQFIFQYYREEENGRGNFPPRFSGLQFPNYSSELNVNALELDDSALYLCATYLLSGGSYEQYFGPGTRLTVT.

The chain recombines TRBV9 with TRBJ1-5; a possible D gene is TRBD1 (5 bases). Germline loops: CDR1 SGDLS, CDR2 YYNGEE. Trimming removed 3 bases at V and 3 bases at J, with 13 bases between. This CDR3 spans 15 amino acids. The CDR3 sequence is CASSELGLTNQPQHF. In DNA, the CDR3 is TGTGCCAGCAGCGAGTTGGGACTGACCAATCAGCCCCAGCATTTT.

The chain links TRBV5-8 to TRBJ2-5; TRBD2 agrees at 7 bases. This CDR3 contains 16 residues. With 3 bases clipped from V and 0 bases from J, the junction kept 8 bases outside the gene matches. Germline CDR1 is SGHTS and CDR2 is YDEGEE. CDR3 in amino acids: CASSSGASGHQETQYF. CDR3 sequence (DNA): TGTGCCAGCAGCTCTGGGGCTAGCGGCCACCAAGAGACCCAGTACTTC.

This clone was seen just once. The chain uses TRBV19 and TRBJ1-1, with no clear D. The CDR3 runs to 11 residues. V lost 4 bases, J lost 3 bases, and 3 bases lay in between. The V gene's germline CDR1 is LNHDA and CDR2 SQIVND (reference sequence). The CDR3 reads CASSTYTEAFF. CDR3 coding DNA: TGTGCCAGTAGTACCTACACTGAAGCTTTCTTT.

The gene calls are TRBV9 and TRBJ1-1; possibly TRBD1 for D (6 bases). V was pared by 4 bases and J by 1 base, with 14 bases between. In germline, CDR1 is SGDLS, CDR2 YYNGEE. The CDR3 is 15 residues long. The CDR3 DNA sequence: TGTGCCAGCAGCCCCCGATGGACAGCGAACACTGAAGCTTTCTTT. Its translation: CASSPRWTANTEAFF.

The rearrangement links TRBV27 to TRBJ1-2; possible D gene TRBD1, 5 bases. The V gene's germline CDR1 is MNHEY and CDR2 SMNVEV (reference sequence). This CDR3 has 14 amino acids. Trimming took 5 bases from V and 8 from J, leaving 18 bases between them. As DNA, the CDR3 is TGTGCCAGCAGTCCAGGGATGGCATATCGAGGCTACACCTTC. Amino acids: CASSPGMAYRGYTF.